These 27 T cell receptor beta chains were sequenced from one sample in a study of blood T cell repertoires in COVID-19. TCRdb keeps only in-frame clones here, not all; method: immunoSEQ multiplex PCR. The top ten hold about 10% of the sample, which has under 250,000 clones, roughly 88% seen once. Sequencing was performed on peripheral blood. Every receptor here comes from a man between 50 and 59 years old with active or convalescent COVID-19.

This rearrangement joins TRBV5-6 to TRBJ2-3; perhaps TRBD1 as D (6 bases). V lost 4 bases and J 7 bases, leaving 16 bases between the germline ends. The CDR3 runs to 14 residues. The germline V gene encodes CDR1 SGHDT and CDR2 YYEEEE. DNA for the CDR3: TGTGCCAGCAGCCAGGGACACAGTTATAATACGCAGTATTTT. It yields the protein CASSQGHSYNTQYF.

Here the CDR3 DNA reads TGTGCCAGCAGGCGGGAGGGGGACACTGAAGCTTTCTTT. This translates into CASRREGDTEAFF. J is TRBJ1-1 and V is TRBV13; perhaps TRBD1 as D (6 bases). The CDR3 covers 13 residues. In germline, CDR1 is PRHDT, CDR2 FYEKMQ (reference sequence). V lost 6 bases, J lost 3 bases, and 11 bases lay in between.

The V and J genes are TRBV5-1 and TRBJ2-1, with 14 positions matching TRBD2. The CDR3 runs to 17 residues. Unmatched junction bases numbered 6, after V lost 4 bases and J lost 3 bases. Germline V lookup: CDR1 SGHRS, CDR2 YFSETQ. In nucleotides, the CDR3 is TGCGCCAGCAGCCCCGGACTAGCGGGGGGATACTACAATGAGCAGTTCTTC. Translating gives CASSPGLAGGYYNEQFF.

The rearrangement uses TRBV2 and TRBJ1-2, with D maybe TRBD1 (6 bases). The V gene lost 3 bases and the J gene lost 7 bases, with 12 bases spanning the gap. The CDR3 runs 13 residues. CDR1 SNHLY and CDR2 FYNNEI come from the germline V gene. The CDR3 DNA reads as TGTGCCAGCAGTGAGAGACAGGACCCTGGCTACACCTTC. This gives the protein CASSERQDPGYTF.

This chain connects TRBV10-3 to TRBJ2-5; perhaps TRBD2 as D (5 bases). V lost 7 bases and J lost 5, with 14 bases in between. The CDR3 spans 13 residues. In germline, CDR1 is ENHRY, CDR2 SYGVKD. CDR3 sequence reads: CAITRGLGETQYF. In DNA, the CDR3 is TGTGCCATCACTCGGGGTTTAGGGGAGACCCAGTACTTC.

This rearrangement joins TRBV28 to TRBJ2-3, with 13 bases aligning to TRBD2. In germline, CDR1 is MDHEN, CDR2 SYDVKM. V shed 6 bases, J shed 6 bases, and the junction held 12 bases outside the gene matches. There are 17 residues in the CDR3. CDR3 loop: CASSRRTSGSVLDTQYF. For the CDR3, the DNA is TGTGCCAGCAGCCGGAGGACTAGCGGGAGTGTGTTGGATACGCAGTATTTT. Full variable domain (rest looked up from reference TRBV28 and TRBJ2-3): DVKVTQSSRYLVKRTGEKVFLECVQDMDHENMFWYRQDPGLGLRLIYFSYDVKMKEKGDIPEGYSVSREKKERFSLILESASTNQTSMYLCASSRRTSGSVLDTQYFGPGTRLTVL.

For the CDR3, the DNA is TGTGCCAGCAGCGACCGACGGGGCGGGAGGGTCTACGAGCAGTACTTC. This encodes CASSDRRGGRVYEQYF. The chain uses TRBV7-2 and TRBJ2-7, with TRBD2 identical over 9 bases. The CDR3 loop spans 16 amino acids. Losses at the gene ends were 5 bases for V and 3 bases for J; bases not matched to a gene: 11. Per germline, CDR1 SGHTA and CDR2 FQGNSA.

V is TRBV3-1 (or the pseudogene TRBV3-2) and J is TRBJ1-1, with D unclear. V was clipped by 5 bases and J by 5 bases, with 18 bases between them. Germline V CDR1 and CDR2: LGHDT, YNNKEL (reference sequence). The CDR3 totals 15 residues. The CDR3 protein is CASSAAWGSGTEAFF. The CDR3 coding sequence is TGTGCCAGCAGCGCTGCCTGGGGATCGGGGACTGAAGCTTTCTTT.

This clone appeared a few times. The chain combines TRBV18 with TRBJ1-6, with 9 bases identical to TRBD1. V lost 6 bases, J lost 4 bases, and 4 bases stayed unmatched. Germline V gives CDR1 KGHSH, CDR2 LQKENI. The CDR3 length is 15 residues. As DNA, the CDR3 is TGTGCCAGCTCCTTCGGGACAGGGTATAATTCACCCCTCCACTTT. This codes for CASSFGTGYNSPLHF. The complete variable domain, with remaining parts taken from reference TRBV18 and TRBJ1-6, reads NAGVMQNPRHLVRRRGQEARLRCSPMKGHSHVYWYRQLPEEGLKFMVYLQKENIIDESGMPKERFSAEFPKEGPSILRIQQVVRGDSAAYFCASSFGTGYNSPLHFGNGTRLTVT.

The V gene is TRBV23-1, the J gene TRBJ1-5, with 7 positions matching TRBD1. TRBV23-1 is an open reading frame whose function is uncertain. There are 13 residues in the CDR3. Trimming took 8 bases from V and 6 from J; bases not matched to a gene: 7. CDR3 protein: CASGQEDSQPQHF. CDR3 coding DNA: TGCGCCAGCGGACAGGAAGATAGTCAGCCCCAGCATTTT.

The chain uses TRBV7-3 and TRBJ1-1; 8 bases are a match to TRBD1. V shed 2 bases, J shed 5 bases, and the junction held 4 bases outside the gene matches. The CDR3 is 14 amino acids. Germline values: CDR1 SGHTA, CDR2 FQGTGA. The CDR3 sequence is CASSLGQGITEAFF. The CDR3 DNA reads as TGTGCCAGCAGCTTAGGACAGGGTATTACTGAAGCTTTCTTT.

The chain joins TRBV28 to TRBJ2-5; weak D call: TRBD1 (6 bases). The germline V gene encodes CDR1 MDHEN and CDR2 SYDVKM. The CDR3 loop spans 14 amino acids. Trimming stripped 11 bases from V and 7 bases from J, with 23 bases between. DNA of the CDR3: TGTGCCTGCCAGCCGAGACAGGCTAGGGGGACCCAGTACTTC. This gives the protein CACQPRQARGTQYF. Variable domain in full (rest from reference TRBV28 and TRBJ2-5): DVKVTQSSRYLVKRTGEKVFLECVQDMDHENMFWYRQDPGLGLRLIYFSYDVKMKEKGDIPEGYSVSREKKERFSLILESASTNQTSMYLCACQPRQARGTQYFGPGTRLLVL.

The CDR3 is CASSLGTGGNGYEQYF. CDR3 nucleotide sequence: TGTGCCAGCAGCTTAGGGACAGGGGGCAATGGCTACGAGCAGTACTTC. This chain uses TRBV7-2 with TRBJ2-7; 11 bases match TRBD1. V dropped 1 base and J dropped 3; count of bases not matched to a gene: 5. Germline values: CDR1 SGHTA, CDR2 FQGNSA. CDR3 size: 16 residues.

The V gene is TRBV6-4, the J gene TRBJ2-3; possible D gene TRBD2, 6 bases. The germline V gene encodes CDR1 MRHNA and CDR2 SNTAGT. CDR3 length equals 13 residues. V was shortened by 3 bases and J by 10 bases, with 14 bases between the two germline ends. The DNA of the CDR3 is TGTGCCAGCAGTGAAATTAAGGAGGGAGCGCAGTATTTT. Translation gives CASSEIKEGAQYF.

V gene TRBV3-1 (or the pseudogene TRBV3-2) combines with J gene TRBJ2-2; 12 bases line up with TRBD2. This CDR3 is 20 amino acids long. V was clipped by 1 base and J by 5 bases; unmatched bases: 14. Germline V gene sequence: CDR1 LGHDT, CDR2 YNNKEL (reference sequence). DNA of the CDR3: TGTGCCAGCAGCCAAGGCCACCCCTCTAGCGGGGGGGCCAGGACCGGGGAGCTGTTTTTT. Its protein product is CASSQGHPSSGGARTGELFF.

The chain employs TRBV4-1 and TRBJ1-1, with D possibly TRBD1 on 6 matching bases. Looked up from germline, CDR1 is MGHRA and CDR2 is YSYEKL. This CDR3 contains 17 residues. Trimming pared 0 bases from V and 3 bases from J, leaving 17 bases between. For the CDR3, the DNA is TGCGCCAGCAGCCAAGATGCCGTCGGGAAGGGGGACACTGAAGCTTTCTTT. This gives the protein CASSQDAVGKGDTEAFF.

J is TRBJ2-1 and V is TRBV5-4; D uncertain. This CDR3 region has 16 residues. CDR1 and CDR2 from the germline V gene are SGHNT and YYREEE (reference sequence). V shed 4 bases and J shed 5 bases, with 19 bases lying between them. CDR3: CASSRTVFGQDNEQFF. CDR3 bases: TGTGCCAGCAGCCGAACAGTGTTTGGCCAGGACAATGAGCAGTTCTTC.

The chain links TRBV6-5 to TRBJ1-1; maybe TRBD1 (6 bases). The length of the CDR3 is 15 residues. V lost 8 bases and J lost 0, with 16 bases in between. Germline V lookup: CDR1 MNHEY, CDR2 SVGAGI. This CDR3 reads CASEGDGNMNTEAFF. The CDR3 bases are TGTGCCAGCGAGGGGGACGGGAACATGAACACTGAAGCTTTCTTT.

V and J are TRBV6-6 and TRBJ1-2, with 7 bases fitting TRBD1. The CDR3 runs to 13 residues. CDR1 is MNHNY and CDR2 is SVGAGI in the germline V gene (reference sequence). The V gene end was trimmed by 2 bases and the J gene end by 7 bases; junction bases not matched to a gene: 4. DNA for the CDR3: TGTGCCAGCAGTTACCGGACAGGACCTGGCTACACCTTC. Amino acids: CASSYRTGPGYTF.

V is TRBV19 and J is TRBJ1-1; no definite D call. The CDR3 spans 15 residues. V was shortened by 6 bases and J by 0 bases, with 14 bases between the two germline ends. The germline V gene has CDR1 LNHDA and CDR2 SQIVND (reference sequence). The CDR3 DNA is TGTGCCAGTAGGGTTTTTACCGCGATGAACACTGAAGCTTTCTTT. Its translation is CASRVFTAMNTEAFF.

The V gene is TRBV30, the J gene TRBJ2-5; 7 nucleotides line up with TRBD1. Germline-derived CDR1 and CDR2 are GTSNPN and SVGIG (reference sequence). V dropped 2 bases and J dropped 5; count of bases not matched to a gene: 11. This CDR3 comprises 15 residues. The CDR3 DNA is TGTGCCTGGAGTTCCAGGCAGGGGGTATGGGAGACCCAGTACTTC. This gives the protein CAWSSRQGVWETQYF.

This clone has more than one count but fewer than ten. The chain recombines TRBV28 with TRBJ2-7; a possible D gene is TRBD2 (6 bases). The CDR3 has 11 amino acids. Looked up from germline, CDR1 is MDHEN and CDR2 is SYDVKM. V was pared by 6 bases and J by 4 bases, with 7 bases between. The CDR3 region is CASSGLYEQYV. The CDR3 nucleotides read TGTGCCAGCAGCGGACTATACGAGCAGTACGTC.

The V gene is TRBV19, the J gene TRBJ1-5; the match to TRBD1 covers 8 bases. With 2 bases clipped from V and 6 bases from J, the junction kept 3 bases outside the gene matches. Looked up from germline, CDR1 is LNHDA and CDR2 is SQIVND (reference sequence). This CDR3 is 14 amino acids long. In DNA form, the CDR3 reads TGTGCCAGTAGTATACAGGGGGCTAGTCAGCCCCAGCATTTT. This translates into CASSIQGASQPQHF.

The chain joins TRBV27 to TRBJ1-2; 7 nucleotides match TRBD1. CDR1 MNHEY and CDR2 SMNVEV come from the germline V gene (reference sequence). The CDR3 totals 13 residues. The V and J ends lost 6 bases and 4 bases, in that order; junction bases with no gene match: 5. In nucleotides, the CDR3 is TGTGCCAGCAGCTCCCGGGACAGCTATGGCTACACCTTC. Its protein product is CASSSRDSYGYTF.

The chain joins TRBV9 to TRBJ2-3; 7 bases map to TRBD2. J was trimmed by 3 bases and V by 0 bases; bases with no gene match: 7. The CDR3 sequence is 16 residues long. Germline V gene data show CDR1 as SGDLS and CDR2 as YYNGEE. The CDR3, as DNA: TGTGCCAGCAGCGTAGTCGAGCGGGGACTAACAGATACGCAGTATTTT. This encodes CASSVVERGLTDTQYF. Using reference TRBV9 and TRBJ2-3 for the parts outside the CDR3, the full variable domain is DSGVTQTPKHLITATGQRVTLRCSPRSGDLSVYWYQQSLDQGLQFLIQYYNGEERAKGNILERFSAQQFPDLHSELNLSSLELGDSALYFCASSVVERGLTDTQYFGPGTRLTVL.

The J gene is TRBJ1-2, the V gene TRBV2; 7 nucleotides match TRBD1. V shed 3 bases and J 9 bases; nucleotides not matched to a gene: 4. The CDR3 extends over 12 amino acids. Germline V gives CDR1 SNHLY, CDR2 FYNNEI. The DNA of the CDR3 is TGTGCCAGCAGTGATCAGGGGGTCAGCTACACCTTC. This gives the protein CASSDQGVSYTF.

In this sample, this clone turned up once. The chain joins TRBV4-3 to TRBJ1-2; D not certain. This CDR3 region has 15 residues. Germline V gives CDR1 LGHNA, CDR2 YSLEER. Trimming pared 0 bases from V and 4 bases from J, leaving 12 bases between. The CDR3 is CASSQDPGLFYGYTF. CDR3 DNA: TGCGCCAGCAGCCAAGACCCAGGCCTTTTCTATGGCTACACCTTC.